Below, 2 T cell receptor beta chains from the same sample are listed, as sequenced in a study of blood T cell repertoires in COVID-19. Some clones are missing from TCRdb's copy, which holds only in-frame ones; the method was immunoSEQ multiplex PCR. The repertoire consists of roughly 80,000 clones, with roughly 88% occurring once and the leading ten covering about 2.7%. Sequenced: peripheral blood. Receptors originate from a woman at least 80 years old with acute or convalescent COVID-19.

The chain carries TRBV3-1 (or the pseudogene TRBV3-2) and TRBJ2-3; D ambiguous. CDR3 size: 13 residues. V was pared by 4 bases and J by 4 bases, with 9 bases between. Germline V gene data show CDR1 as LGHDT and CDR2 as YNNKEL (reference sequence). CDR3 coding DNA: TGTGCCAGCAGCCGCCTAGTGTCAGATACGCAGTATTTT. It encodes CASSRLVSDTQYF.

The chain is built from TRBV7-9 and TRBJ1-5; D uncertain. The CDR3 is made up of 12 amino acids. The germline V gene has CDR1 SEHNR and CDR2 FQNEAQ (reference sequence). V lost 2 bases and J lost 6, with 5 bases in between. CDR3 bases: TGTGCCAGCAGCTTAACCGGTCAGCCCCAGCATTTT. Translating it yields CASSLTGQPQHF.